This T cell receptor beta chain comes out of a study of regulatory T cells in long-lasting Graves disease. Points from the study as a whole: Preferential use of TRBV28, TRBJ1-2 and TRBJ2-5 was seen in persistent disease.

To make TCR beta libraries, researchers used iRepertoire HTBI primers and Arm-PCR of CDR3 regions. TCRdb reprocessed the multiplex PCR reads via MiXCR and lists one record per CDR3 protein. The table includes fewer than 400,000 distinct CDR3 sequences, around 20% detected once. The time point here: persistent/refractory GD, antithyroid drugs over 5 years with positive TRAb. RNA from PBMCs was the source of the TCR library. V was shortened by 5 bases and J by 12 bases, with 17 bases between the two germline ends. In germline, CDR1 is MDHEN, CDR2 SYDVKM. This CDR3 is built from 12 residues. Many counts were recorded for this clonotype. Its matching antigen is unknown.

The sequence was collected from a female donor with Graves disease. The rearrangement links TRBV28 to TRBJ2-7, with a possible D match to TRBD2 (5 bases). The sequences come from peripheral blood mononuclear cells (PBMCs), collected when the disease was refractory, from a patient treated with antithyroid drugs. This chain's CDR3 is CASSTQTKWLYF. In DNA form, the CDR3 reads TGTGCCAGCAGTACCCAGACTAAGTGGCTGTACTTC.